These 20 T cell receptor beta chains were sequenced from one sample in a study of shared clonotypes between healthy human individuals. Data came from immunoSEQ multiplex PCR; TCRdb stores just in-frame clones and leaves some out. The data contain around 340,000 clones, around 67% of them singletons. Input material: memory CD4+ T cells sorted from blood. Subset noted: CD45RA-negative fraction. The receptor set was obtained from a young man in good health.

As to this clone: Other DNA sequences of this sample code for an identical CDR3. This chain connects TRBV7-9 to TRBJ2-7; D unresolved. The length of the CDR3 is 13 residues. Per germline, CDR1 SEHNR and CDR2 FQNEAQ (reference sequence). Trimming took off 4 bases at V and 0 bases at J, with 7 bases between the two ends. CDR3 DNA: TGTGCCAGCAGCTCAACACACTCCTACGAGCAGTACTTC. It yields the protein CASSSTHSYEQYF. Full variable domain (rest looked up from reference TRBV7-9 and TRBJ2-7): DTGVSQNPRHKITKRGQNVTFRCDPISEHNRLYWYRQTLGQGPEFLTYFQNEAQLEKSRLLSDRFSAERPKGSFSTLEIQRTEQGDSAMYLCASSSTHSYEQYFGPGTRLTVT.

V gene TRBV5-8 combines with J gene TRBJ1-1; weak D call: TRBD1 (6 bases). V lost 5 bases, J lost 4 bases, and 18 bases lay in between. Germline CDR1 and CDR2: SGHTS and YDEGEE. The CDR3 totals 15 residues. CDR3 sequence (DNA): TGTGCCAGCAGTCCGAATACAGGGCACATCACTGAAGCTTTCTTT. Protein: CASSPNTGHITEAFF.

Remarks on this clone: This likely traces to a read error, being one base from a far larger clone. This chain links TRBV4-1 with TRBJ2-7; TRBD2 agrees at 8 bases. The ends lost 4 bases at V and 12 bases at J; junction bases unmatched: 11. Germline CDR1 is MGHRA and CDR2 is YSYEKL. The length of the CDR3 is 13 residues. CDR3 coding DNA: TGCGCCAGCAGCCCACGGACTAGCCTAAACCCGTACTTC. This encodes CASSPRTSLNPYF.

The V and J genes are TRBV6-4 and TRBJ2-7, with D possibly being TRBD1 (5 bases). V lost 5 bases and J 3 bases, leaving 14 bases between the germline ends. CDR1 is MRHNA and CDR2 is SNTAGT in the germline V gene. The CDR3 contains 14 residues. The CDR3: CASSILTVCYEQYF. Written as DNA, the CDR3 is TGTGCCAGCAGTATACTGACAGTCTGCTACGAGCAGTACTTC.

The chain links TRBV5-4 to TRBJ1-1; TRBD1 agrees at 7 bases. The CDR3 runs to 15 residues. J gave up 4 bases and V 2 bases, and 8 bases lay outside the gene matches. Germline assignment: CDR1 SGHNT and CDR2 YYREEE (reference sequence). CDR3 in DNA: TGTGCCAGCAGCTTTGCAGGGGGGGGGCTCACTGAAGCTTTCTTT. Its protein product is CASSFAGGGLTEAFF.

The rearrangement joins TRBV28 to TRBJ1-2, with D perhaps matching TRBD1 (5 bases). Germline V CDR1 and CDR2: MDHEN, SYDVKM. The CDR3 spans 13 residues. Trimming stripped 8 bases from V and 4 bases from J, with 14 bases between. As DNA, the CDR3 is TGTGCCAGCCGATCCGAGGGGTCCTATGGCTACACCTTC. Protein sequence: CASRSEGSYGYTF.

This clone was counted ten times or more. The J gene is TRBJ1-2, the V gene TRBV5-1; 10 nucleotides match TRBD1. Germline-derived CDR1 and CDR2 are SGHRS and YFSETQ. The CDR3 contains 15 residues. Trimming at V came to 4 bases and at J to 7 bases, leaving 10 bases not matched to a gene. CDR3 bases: TGCGCCAGCAGCGCGGCCGGGACAGGGGTGTTTGGCTACACCTTC. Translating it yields CASSAAGTGVFGYTF.

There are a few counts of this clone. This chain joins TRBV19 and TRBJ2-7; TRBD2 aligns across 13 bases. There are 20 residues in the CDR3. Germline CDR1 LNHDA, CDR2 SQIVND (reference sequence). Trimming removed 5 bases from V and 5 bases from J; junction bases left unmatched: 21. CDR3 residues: CASSADSPRTSGSIPHEQYF. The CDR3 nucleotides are TGTGCCAGTAGTGCCGATTCCCCCCGGACTAGCGGGAGTATACCCCACGAGCAGTACTTC.

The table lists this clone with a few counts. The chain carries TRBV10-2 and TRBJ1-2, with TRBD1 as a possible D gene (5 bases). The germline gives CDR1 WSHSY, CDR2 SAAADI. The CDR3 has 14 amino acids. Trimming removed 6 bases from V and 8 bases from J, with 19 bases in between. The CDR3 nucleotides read TGCGCCAGCAGCGCCGGGACCGCCGGGCGGGGCTACACCTTC. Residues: CASSAGTAGRGYTF.

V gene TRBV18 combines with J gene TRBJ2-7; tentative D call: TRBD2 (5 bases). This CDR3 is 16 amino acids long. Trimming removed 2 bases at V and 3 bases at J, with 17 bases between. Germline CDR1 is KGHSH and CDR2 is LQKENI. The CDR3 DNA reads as TGTGCCAGCTCACCATCGATCGGGAAAGGGTTCTACGAGCAGTACTTC. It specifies CASSPSIGKGFYEQYF.

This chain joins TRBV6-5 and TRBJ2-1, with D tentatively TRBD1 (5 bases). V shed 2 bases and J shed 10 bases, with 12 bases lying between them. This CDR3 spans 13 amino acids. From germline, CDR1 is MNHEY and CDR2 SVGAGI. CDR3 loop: CASSYNRQNEQFF. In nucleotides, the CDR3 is TGTGCCAGCAGTTACAACAGGCAAAACGAGCAGTTCTTC.

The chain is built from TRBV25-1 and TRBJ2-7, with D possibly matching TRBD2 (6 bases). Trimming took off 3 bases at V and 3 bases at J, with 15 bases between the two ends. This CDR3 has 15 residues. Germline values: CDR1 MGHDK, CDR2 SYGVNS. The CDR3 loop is CASSDRETSIYEQYF. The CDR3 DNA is TGTGCCAGCAGTGATAGGGAGACTAGTATCTACGAGCAGTACTTC.

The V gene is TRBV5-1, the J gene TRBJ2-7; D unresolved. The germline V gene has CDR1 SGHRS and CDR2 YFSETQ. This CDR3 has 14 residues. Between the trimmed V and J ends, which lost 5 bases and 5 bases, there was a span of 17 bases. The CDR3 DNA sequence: TGCGCCAGCAGTACGGTACCCATGCCGGACGAGCAGTACTTC. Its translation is CASSTVPMPDEQYF.

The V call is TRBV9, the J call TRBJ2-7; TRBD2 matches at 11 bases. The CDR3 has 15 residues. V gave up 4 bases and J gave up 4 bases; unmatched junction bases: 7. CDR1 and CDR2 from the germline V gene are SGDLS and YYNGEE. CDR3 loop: CASSPHGTSGYEQYF. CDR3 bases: TGTGCCAGCAGCCCTCATGGGACTAGCGGATACGAGCAGTACTTC.

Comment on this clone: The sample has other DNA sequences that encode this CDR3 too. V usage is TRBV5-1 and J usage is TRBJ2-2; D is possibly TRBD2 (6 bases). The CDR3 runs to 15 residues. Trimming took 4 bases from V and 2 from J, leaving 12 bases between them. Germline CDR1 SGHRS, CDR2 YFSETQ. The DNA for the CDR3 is TGCGCCAGCAGCCCGAGCGGGCCTAACACCGGGGAGCTGTTTTTT. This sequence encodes CASSPSGPNTGELFF.

The CDR3 is CASSLGVVAGDVGSFF. The CDR3 DNA reads TGTGCCAGCAGCTTAGGGGTTGTAGCGGGAGACGTCGGTTCCTTCTTC. The V call is TRBV7-2, the J call TRBJ2-1; 9 bases align to TRBD2. The CDR3 has 16 residues. The V segment lost 1 base and the J segment 16 bases; nucleotides outside the gene matches: 17. Germline V gene data show CDR1 as SGHTA and CDR2 as FQGNSA.

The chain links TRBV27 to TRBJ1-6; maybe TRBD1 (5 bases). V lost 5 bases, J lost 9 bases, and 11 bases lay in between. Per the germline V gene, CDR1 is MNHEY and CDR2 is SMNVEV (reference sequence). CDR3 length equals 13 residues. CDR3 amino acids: CASSGQGTSPLHF. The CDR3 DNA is TGTGCCAGCAGTGGGCAGGGCACTTCACCCCTCCACTTT.

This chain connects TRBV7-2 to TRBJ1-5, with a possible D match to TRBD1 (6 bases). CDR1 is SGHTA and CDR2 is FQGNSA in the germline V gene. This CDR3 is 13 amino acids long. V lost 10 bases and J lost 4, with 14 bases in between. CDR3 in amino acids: CATTGSINQPQHF. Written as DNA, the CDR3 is TGTGCCACCACAGGGAGTATAAATCAGCCCCAGCATTTT. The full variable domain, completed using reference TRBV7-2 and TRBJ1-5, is GAGVSQSPSNKVTEKGKDVELRCDPISGHTALYWYRQSLGQGLEFLIYFQGNSAPDKSGLPSDRFSAERTGGSVSTLTIQRTQQEDSAVYLCATTGSINQPQHFGDGTRLSIL.

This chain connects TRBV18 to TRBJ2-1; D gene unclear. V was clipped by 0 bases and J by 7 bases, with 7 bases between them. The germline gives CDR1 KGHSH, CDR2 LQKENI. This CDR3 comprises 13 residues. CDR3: CASSPPVVNEQFF. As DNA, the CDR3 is TGTGCCAGCTCACCACCAGTGGTTAATGAGCAGTTCTTC.

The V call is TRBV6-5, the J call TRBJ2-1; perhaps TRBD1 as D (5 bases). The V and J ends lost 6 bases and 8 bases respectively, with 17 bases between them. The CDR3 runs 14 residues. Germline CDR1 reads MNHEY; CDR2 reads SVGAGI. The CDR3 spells CASRSQGLFDEQFF. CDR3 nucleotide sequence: TGTGCCAGCAGAAGTCAGGGCCTATTCGATGAGCAGTTCTTC.